This T cell receptor (beta chain) was sequenced during a study of early T cells in non-severe SARS-CoV-2 infection (dated by TCRdb to the early 2020s). Turning to the overall study: Because TCR sequencing relied on bulk RNA taken from unsorted whole blood, pairing of alpha and beta chains was not possible.

Library prep was done by 5' RACE. Data came from a NextSeq 500. The TCR library protocol attached unique molecular identifiers to individual cDNA molecules to correct for sequencing error and PCR bias. TCR alpha and beta chains were both sequenced, and the abundances of alpha and beta sequences in each sample were closely correlated with each other. Per the original workflow: V gene, J gene and CDR3 annotation of TCR sequences was performed with Decombinator V4. Expanded TCRs were defined as changing significantly between any two time points under a Poisson model with p below 0.0001. TCR abundances were normalised to the total number of TCRs sequenced per sample and were expressed as counts per million. MAIT TCRs were defined by TRAV1-2 paired with TRAJ12, TRAJ20 or TRAJ33, and iNKT TCRs by TRAV10 paired with TRAJ18. VDJdb, accessed 1 November 2021, was searched for CMV, EBV and SARS-CoV-2 annotated TCRs, with TCRs annotated for multiple antigens excluded. In-frame beta chains were kept once TCRdb had trimmed the public reads at Q25 with fastp and called clones with MiXCR. For every CDR3 protein sequence, its rows merge into one entry that carries the most common genes and DNA. TCRdb, not the authors, supplied the V and J calls. The sample includes around 70,000 distinct CDR3 sequences, with 10% to 15% observed a single time. The ten most abundant clones make up about 1.6% of the sample.

V is clipped by 6 bases and J by 6 bases, and the sequence between their germline boundaries is 17 bases long. Inclusive of the bounding cysteine and phenylalanine, the CDR3 is 14 residues long. Only CDR3 DNA is held: 42 bases, read in frame from base 1. CDR1 and CDR2 are drawn from the germline V gene: SGHTA, FQGNSA. This clonotype has at least ten counts. The antigen it binds to is not known. Base qualities were left out, and no much larger clone turns up one base away. Summary of the overall study and its limitations: VDJdb matching was skewed toward anti-spike CD8 responses, so virus-specific expansions were likely underestimated and private and CD4 specificities were missed.

The study was a case-control design nested within a healthcare worker cohort in London, UK, with weekly nasopharyngeal swab PCR tests and blood sampling. Healthcare workers were recruited during the week of the UK lockdown, between 23 and 31 March 2020, and followed weekly for up to about 15 weeks. The receptor was derived from an adult who was a healthcare worker with PCR-confirmed SARS-CoV-2 infection or an uninfected control (not recorded which). The sample taken for sequencing was whole blood. The chain is made from TRBV7-2 and TRBJ1-2; the D gene is perhaps TRBD1, on 5 matching bases. The nucleotides are TGTGCCAGCAGTTACCAGGGTCCCCCGGATGGCTACACCTTC. Translation gives CASSYQGPPDGYTF.